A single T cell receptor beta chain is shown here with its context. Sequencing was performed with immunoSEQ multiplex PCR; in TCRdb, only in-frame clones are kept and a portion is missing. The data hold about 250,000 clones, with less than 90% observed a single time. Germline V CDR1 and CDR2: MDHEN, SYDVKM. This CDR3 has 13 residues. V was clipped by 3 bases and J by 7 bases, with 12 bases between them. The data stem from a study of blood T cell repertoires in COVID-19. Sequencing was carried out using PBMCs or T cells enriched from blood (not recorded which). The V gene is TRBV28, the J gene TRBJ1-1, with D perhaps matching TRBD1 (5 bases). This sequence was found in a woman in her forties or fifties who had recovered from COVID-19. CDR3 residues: CASSLRGKDEAFF. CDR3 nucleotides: TGTGCCAGCAGTTTGCGGGGGAAGGATGAAGCTTTCTTT.